This T cell receptor beta chain originates from a study of blood T cells in healthy people across ages (dated by TCRdb to the mid-2010s). Context from the whole study: In model experiments, template switching captured roughly one uniquely barcoded TCR beta cDNA molecule for every two T cells. The donors were split into four age groups: young (average 16 years), middle-aged (39), aged (over 55) and long-lived (under 90). Using deep sequencing normalized with unique cDNA molecular identifiers, the study measured how TCR beta repertoire diversity changes with age. Donors of different ages were randomly distributed across sequencing lanes to avoid experimental bias. Two additional independent replicas of 1 million unique cDNA reads from the same blood draw were analyzed for two donors (one aged 18 to 30 and one aged 80 or older). Study-wide findings and limitations: Donor CMV infection status was unknown, potentially confounding age-related changes in expanded clonotypes. Compared with the aged group, the long-lived group had more naive CD4+ T cells, fewer expanded clones and increased TCR diversity, a pattern suggesting age selection. Bulk unsorted PBMC profiling prevented conclusive comparison of naive and antigen-experienced compartments. Estimates of total diversity from one million sequenced T cells were regarded as lower bounds and underestimates. A strong correlation was found between observed TCR beta diversity and the percentage of naive T cells measured by flow cytometry. Observed TCR beta diversity per million T cells fell roughly linearly with age, and a significant reduction was already apparent by age around 40.

A note on this clonotype: Its antigen is not yet known. Per-nucleotide qualities are absent, and no much larger clonotype sits a single base away.

Libraries were prepared through 5' RACE. The data were produced on an Illumina HiSeq 2500. A second PCR of about 6 to 12 cycles was run with a J-beta primer mix and a sample-barcoded 5' primer. A unique molecular identifier was introduced onto each TCR beta cDNA molecule by a template-switch 5' adaptor carrying 12 random nucleotides. At least 2.5 million CDR3-containing paired-end reads were obtained from each sample. All of the RNA was converted into first-strand cDNA using the Mint cDNA synthesis kit, with a TRBC-specific oligonucleotide serving as the primer. All cDNA was treated with uracil-DNA glycosylase and then went through a first 18-cycle PCR with the universal primers M1SS and BC2_uni_R. Per the original workflow: For normalization, 1 million high-quality reads were randomly selected from each sample, with every read carrying a distinct molecular identifier. Instead of being binned into consensus sequences, reads that shared molecular identifiers were thrown out. MiTCR, run with a Q25 quality threshold and the strictest error-elimination algorithm, handled CDR3 identification, clonotype clustering and error correction. A nonparametric unseen species model with Euler transformation was used to estimate lower-bound total TCR beta diversity. The public reads were reprocessed in TCRdb via fastp at Q25 and MiXCR, keeping in-frame beta chains. Records with the same CDR3 protein are collapsed into one entry carrying the most frequent genes and DNA. The V and J calls and clone size come from TCRdb's table, not from the authors' own analysis. Across this sample there are over 700,000 distinct CDR3 sequences, with about 53% seen only once. Around 40% of the sample rests with the top ten.

Systemically healthy Caucasian individuals from Russia, roughly 40 in total and aged about 6 to 100 years, were included as donors. Approximately 10 milliliters of peripheral blood were collected from each donor into EDTA-treated Vacutainer tubes. PBMCs were isolated by Ficoll-Paque density-gradient centrifugation, with at least 6.5 million obtained per sample. Total RNA was extracted from PBMCs with Trizol reagent, with at least 5.5 micrograms obtained per sample. Naive CD45RAhigh/CD27high T cell percentages were measured by flow cytometry on a PBMC aliquot from every donor. Trimming leaves V shorter by 10 bases and J shorter by 1 base, with the junction holding 7 bases beyond the gene matches. The CDR3 starts with the cysteine, ends with the phenylalanine, and has 15 residues. Only the CDR3 DNA stays, 45 bases, in frame from base 1. CDR1 and CDR2, per the germline V gene, are ENHRY and SYGVKD.

The chain is assembled from TRBV10-3 and TRBJ2-2; 9 junctional bases match TRBD2. The TCR originated in an elderly man in good health. The sample was blood. The CDR3 corresponds to CATSSSGVNTGELFF. The nucleotides are TGTGCCACATCTTCTAGCGGGGTGAACACCGGGGAGCTGTTTTTT.